A selection of T cell receptor beta chains follows, all from one sample in a study of T cell responses to AZD1222 COVID-19 vaccine. The method was immunoSEQ multiplex PCR; TCRdb's version includes in-frame clones alone and lacks a portion of them. The sample consists of over 120,000 clones, around 89% of them appearing once. Sequencing used peripheral blood, obtained on day 0 of AZD1222 vaccination. All receptors derive from an adult in good health. Each CDR3 is given without its conserved first and last residue.

J | V | CDR3
TRBJ1-2 | TRBV5-1 | ASSFSLGTGAGYT
TRBJ1-1 | TRBV9 | ASSIGGNTEAF
TRBJ1-4 | TRBV2 | ASSMTATAGEKLF
TRBJ1-1 | TRBV6-5 | ASSPAGQGARAF
TRBJ1-5 | TRBV12-3/TRBV12-4 | ASSSYGQPQH
TRBJ2-5 | TRBV5-6 | ASSLLAGVGETQY
TRBJ1-5 | TRBV19 | ASRQSGQQPQH
TRBJ2-7 | TRBV5-6 | ASSLSRFYEQY
TRBJ2-7 | TRBV27 | ASSSTGRSYEQY
TRBJ2-4 | TRBV28 | ASSRTGVAKNIQY
TRBJ1-5 | TRBV6-6 | ASSYDIRGNQPQH
TRBJ2-1 | TRBV7-6 | ASSLRGGSSSSYNEQF
TRBJ2-1 | TRBV9 | ASSANSRLAGDNEQF
TRBJ1-5 | TRBV9 | ASSAGGVGNQPQH
TRBJ1-2 | TRBV28 | ASSLGHGYT
TRBJ1-3 | TRBV2 | ASKGGYSGNTIY
TRBJ1-2 | TRBV7-9 | ASSLAERGSAFYGYT
TRBJ2-7 | TRBV7-2 | ASSTLNGVEQY
TRBJ1-2 | TRBV5-1 | ASSLQTAYGYT
TRBJ2-3 | TRBV3-1/TRBV3-2 | ASSQVAGGLSSTDTQY
TRBJ1-2 | TRBV5-5 | ASSWGEYGYT
TRBJ1-3 | TRBV18 | ASSPPGVVSGNTIY
TRBJ2-3 | TRBV6-5 | ASSYQGSTDTQY
TRBJ2-7 | TRBV28 | ASSSPLAPSYEQY
TRBJ1-4 | TRBV5-4 | ASSPDRGDEKLF
TRBJ2-2 | TRBV25-1 | ASSPDRGRAGELF
TRBJ1-2 | TRBV27 | ASKARDYSQGDYGYT
TRBJ2-1 | TRBV11-2 | ASSSILAGFYNEQF
TRBJ1-1 | TRBV13 | ASSLGGANTEAF
TRBJ2-1 | TRBV6-5 | ASSYSSGTLYNEQF
TRBJ2-2 | TRBV24-1 | ATSDSFGAGELF
TRBJ1-4 | TRBV5-1 | ASSSPGQGAPIETNEKLF
TRBJ1-4 | TRBV3-1/TRBV3-2 | ASSAYGQGVNEKLF
TRBJ2-1 | TRBV28 | ASSSFSNNEQF
TRBJ2-7 | TRBV5-4 | ASSLDYEQY
TRBJ1-4 | TRBV7-9 | ASSLGTVEKLF
TRBJ2-7 | TRBV6-2/TRBV6-3 | ASSYLQVGLSEQY
TRBJ2-7 | TRBV29-1 | SVEVGRSREQY
TRBJ1-5 | TRBV19 | ASSIDGLTGSGVQPQH
TRBJ2-3 | TRBV5-6 | ASSFGRRGFTDTQY
TRBJ1-2 | TRBV9 | ASSVRGDYGYT
TRBJ1-3 | TRBV30 | AWSALPGFSGNTIY
TRBJ2-1 | TRBV28 | ASRHYVRDLTNEQF
TRBJ1-1 | TRBV6-5 | ASRGERQGTPEAF
TRBJ2-7 | TRBV2 | ASSEDSGTRGIKY
TRBJ1-1 | TRBV5-1 | ASSLGPEAF
TRBJ2-7 | TRBV6-5 | ASRRTGDSDEQY
TRBJ1-2 | TRBV12-3/TRBV12-4 | ASTRGGNGYT
TRBJ2-1 | TRBV4-1 | ASSQEGTPYNEQF